This T cell receptor beta chain derives from a study of blood T cell repertoires in COVID-19. Whole-study context: Researchers got acute and convalescent COVID-19 samples from the United States, Italy and Spain. PBMCs, B-cell-depleted T cells, or T cells were the source of the cDNA or gDNA that made up the material.

In the original analysis: Amplification of reference gene primers was used by the study to estimate nucleated cell counts. The method was immunoSEQ multiplex PCR; TCRdb's version includes in-frame clones alone and lacks a portion of them. V, J and clone size reflect that table, while D and trimming were determined from the DNA. In the table there are over 40,000 clones, about 80% of which are singletons. There are 13 residues in the CDR3. Trimming removed 5 bases from V and 1 base from J, with 8 bases in between. Germline-derived CDR1 and CDR2 are MRHNA and SNTAGT. The sequence was obtained from a human donor in a cohort sampled during active COVID-19. Sequencing input: peripheral blood. This chain connects TRBV6-4 to TRBJ1-1; D call uncertain. CDR3 DNA: TGTGCCAGCAGTAGGCTAGCGAACACTGAAGCTTTCTTT. It specifies CASSRLANTEAFF.